One T cell receptor (beta chain) is described in this entry. The data belong to a study of blood T cell repertoires in COVID-19. Turning to the study itself: T cells, B-cell-depleted T cells, or PBMCs provided the cDNA or gDNA that served as material.

The data were produced by immunoSEQ multiplex PCR, yet TCRdb's version contains in-frame clones alone and is incomplete. The sample includes roughly 400,000 clones, approximately 86% of them seen just once. J lost 5 bases, V lost 2 bases, and 6 bases had no gene match. Germline assignment: CDR1 MDHEN and CDR2 SYDVKM. The CDR3 consists of 15 residues. This receptor was identified in a woman in her thirties or forties with acute COVID-19. This chain links TRBV28 with TRBJ2-5; 9 positions agree with TRBD1. Material for sequencing was PBMCs or T cells enriched from blood (not recorded which). This CDR3 is CASSLGTGGRETQYF. The CDR3 bases are TGTGCCAGCAGTTTAGGAACAGGGGGCCGGGAGACCCAGTACTTC.